Sequencing of this TCR beta chain was carried out in a study of T-cell reconstitution after alpha-beta-depleted transplantation in children. Broader study findings: Reported findings indicate that, about two months after transplant, alpha-beta T cells came from several hundred expanded clones, which were derived from non-depleted graft cells.

This CDR3 region has 15 residues. The ends lost 0 bases at V and 7 bases at J; junction bases unmatched: 2. The germline CDR1 and CDR2 sequences are SGDLS and YYNGEE. TCRbeta library construction was performed incorporating unique molecular identifiers. TCRdb independently ran MiXCR on the PCR reads; one entry per CDR3 protein. The repertoire consists of a few hundred thousand distinct CDR3 sequences, with 10% to 15% occurring once and the leading ten covering 2.2%. On this clonotype: Its specificity is not known.

This receptor was obtained from a male patient aged 10-17 years who had a stem cell transplant for acute myeloid leukemia, so the T cells may come from the graft donor. This specimen consisted of PBMCs, mostly from graft donor cells, obtained 360 days after TCRalphabeta/CD19-depleted stem cell transplant. The chain links TRBV9 to TRBJ2-3; 13 nucleotides align to TRBD2. The DNA for the CDR3 is TGTGCCAGCAGCGTAGCGGGGACTAGCGGGAATACGCAGTATTTT. Protein: CASSVAGTSGNTQYF.